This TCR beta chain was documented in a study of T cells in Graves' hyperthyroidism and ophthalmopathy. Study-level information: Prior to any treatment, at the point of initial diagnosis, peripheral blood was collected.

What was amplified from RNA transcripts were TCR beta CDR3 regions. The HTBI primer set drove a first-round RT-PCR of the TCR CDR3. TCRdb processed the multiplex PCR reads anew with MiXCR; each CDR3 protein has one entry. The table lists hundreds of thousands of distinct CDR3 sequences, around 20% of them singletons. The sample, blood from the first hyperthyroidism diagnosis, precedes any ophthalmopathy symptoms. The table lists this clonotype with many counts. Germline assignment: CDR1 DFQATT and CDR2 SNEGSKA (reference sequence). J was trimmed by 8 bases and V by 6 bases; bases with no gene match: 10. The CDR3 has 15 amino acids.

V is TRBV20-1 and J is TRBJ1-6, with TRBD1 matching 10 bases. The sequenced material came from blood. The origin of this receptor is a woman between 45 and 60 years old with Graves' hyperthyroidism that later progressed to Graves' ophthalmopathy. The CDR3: CSARSRGTGDSPLHF. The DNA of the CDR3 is TGCAGTGCAAGGAGCCGCGGGACAGGGGATTCACCCCTCCACTTT.